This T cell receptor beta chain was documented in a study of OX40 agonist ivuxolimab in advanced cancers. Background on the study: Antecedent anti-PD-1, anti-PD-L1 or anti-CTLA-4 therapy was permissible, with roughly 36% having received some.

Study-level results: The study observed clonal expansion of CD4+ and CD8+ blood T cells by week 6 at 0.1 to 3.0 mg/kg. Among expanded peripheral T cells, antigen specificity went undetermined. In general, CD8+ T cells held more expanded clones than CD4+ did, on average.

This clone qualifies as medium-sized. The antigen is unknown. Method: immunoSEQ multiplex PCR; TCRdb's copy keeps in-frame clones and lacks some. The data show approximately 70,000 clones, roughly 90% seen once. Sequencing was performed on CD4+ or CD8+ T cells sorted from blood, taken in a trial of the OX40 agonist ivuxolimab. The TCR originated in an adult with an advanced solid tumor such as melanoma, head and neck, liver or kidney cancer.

The CDR3 DNA reads as TGTGCCAGCAGCTTATCCGTATACGAGCAGTACTTC. It is translated as CASSLSVYEQYF. The chain has TRBV11-2 and TRBJ2-7; D uncertain. This CDR3 contains 12 residues. Germline loops: CDR1 SGHAT, CDR2 FQNNGV. V gave up 2 bases and J gave up 4 bases, with 6 bases separating them.